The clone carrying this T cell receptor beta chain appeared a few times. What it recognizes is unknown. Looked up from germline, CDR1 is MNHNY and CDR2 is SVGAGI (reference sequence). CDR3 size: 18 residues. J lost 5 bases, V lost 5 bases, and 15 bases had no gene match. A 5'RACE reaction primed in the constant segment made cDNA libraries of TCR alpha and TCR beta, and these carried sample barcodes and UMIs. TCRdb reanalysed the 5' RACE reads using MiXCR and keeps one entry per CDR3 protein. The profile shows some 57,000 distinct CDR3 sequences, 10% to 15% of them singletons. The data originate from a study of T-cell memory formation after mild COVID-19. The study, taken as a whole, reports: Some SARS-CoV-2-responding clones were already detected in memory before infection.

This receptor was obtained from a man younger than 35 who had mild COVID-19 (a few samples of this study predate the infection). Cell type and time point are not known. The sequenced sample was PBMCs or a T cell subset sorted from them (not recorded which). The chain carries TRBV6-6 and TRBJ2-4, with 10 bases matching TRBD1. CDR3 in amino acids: CASSRRDRGISGQNIQYF. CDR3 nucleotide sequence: TGTGCCAGCAGTCGCCGGGACAGGGGAATCTCCGGGCAAAACATTCAGTACTTC.